The TCR beta chain under discussion was sequenced for a study of cytomegalovirus exposure and HLA in healthy donors. Regarding the study as a whole: A few CMV-associated chains were confirmed in vitro to be specific for CMV antigens.

Method: immunoSEQ multiplex PCR; TCRdb's copy keeps in-frame clones and lacks some. The sample carries 240,000 or so clones, around 86% recorded once. Worth noting for this clone: The target antigen is unknown.

The germline V gene has CDR1 ENHRY and CDR2 SYGVKD. The CDR3 totals 13 residues. With 5 bases removed from V and 6 bases from J, the gap between germline ends came to 10 bases. A roughly 130-subject validation cohort, separate from the approximately 690-subject first cohort, supplied the donors. The sequence came from a woman between 25 and 40 years old in good health and CMV-seropositive. The sequencing input was PBMCs. This sequence joins TRBV10-3 and TRBJ1-4; a possible D gene is TRBD1 (5 bases). CDR3 sequence: CAISPREDEKLFF. The CDR3 coding sequence is TGTGCCATCAGTCCCAGGGAAGATGAAAAACTGTTTTTT.